Listed here is a single T cell receptor beta chain. Its antigen is as yet unknown. The data derive from a study of Ad26.COV2.S vaccination and SARS-CoV-2 variants. The CDR3 has 15 amino acids. Germline CDR1 is LGHNA and CDR2 is YNFKEQ. The V end lost 4 bases, the J end lost 2 bases, and 15 bases lay between the germline ends. Generated by immunoSEQ multiplex PCR, the TCRdb table keeps only in-frame clones and is missing some. Of some 190,000 clones in the sample, around 88% were seen once. Study-level results: From the TCR breadth and depth analyses, total T cell responses may have been underestimated. Breadth, reportedly substantial, characterized the spike-specific CD8+ and CD4+ T cell responses after vaccination. Spike-specific TCR breadth was greater after Ad26.COV2.S than placebo.

Specimen: peripheral blood, collected after recovery from COVID-19. This chain uses TRBV4-2 with TRBJ2-7; the D call may be TRBD1 or TRBD2 (5 bases each). The source of this sequence is a human donor who had recovered from COVID-19. CDR3: CASSPLGDRAYEQYF. DNA for the CDR3: TGTGCCAGCAGCCCGCTGGGGGATAGGGCCTACGAGCAGTACTTC.